The 10 T cell receptor beta chains given below trace back to one sample, sequenced in a study of shared clonotypes between healthy human individuals. Repertoires were generated with immunoSEQ multiplex PCR, while TCRdb's copy carries only in-frame clones and drops some. Of fewer than 1 million clones in the sample, around 96% were seen once. In the naive CD8 group, cells lacked CD45RO and were positively selected for CCR7, so terminally differentiated effector memory CD45RA+ cells were left out. The specimen sequenced was naive CD8+ T cells sorted from blood. Receptors were obtained from a man aged 25 to 40 in good health.

This sequence joins TRBV28 and TRBJ2-1; D unclear. The CDR3 is 13 amino acids. V was cut by 3 bases and J by 8 bases, with 11 bases left in between. CDR1 is MDHEN, CDR2 SYDVKM, per germline. The CDR3 bases are TGTGCCAGCAGTTTCCGTATTGCTGATGAGCAGTTCTTC. It translates to CASSFRIADEQFF. Complete variable domain (other parts from reference TRBV28 and TRBJ2-1): DVKVTQSSRYLVKRTGEKVFLECVQDMDHENMFWYRQDPGLGLRLIYFSYDVKMKEKGDIPEGYSVSREKKERFSLILESASTNQTSMYLCASSFRIADEQFFGPGTRLTVL.

The chain employs TRBV10-3 and TRBJ1-2; D unresolved. CDR3 length: 13 amino acids. Looked up from germline, CDR1 is ENHRY and CDR2 is SYGVKD. Deletions cut 3 bases from V and 8 bases from J, with 13 bases between. The CDR3 region is CAISDPRRGGYTF. CDR3 coding DNA: TGTGCCATCAGTGACCCCCGCCGCGGAGGCTACACCTTC.

For the CDR3, the DNA is TGTGCCAGCAGCTCGGACGGGGGCAATGAGCAGTTCTTC. Residues: CASSSDGGNEQFF. This sequence joins TRBV5-4 and TRBJ2-1, with a weak D call TRBD2 (6 bases). V was pared by 3 bases and J by 6 bases, with 10 bases between. Per germline, CDR1 SGHNT and CDR2 YYREEE (reference sequence). The CDR3 is made up of 13 amino acids.

This chain joins TRBV19 and TRBJ2-3, with TRBD1 identical over 10 bases. V trimming: 7 bases; J trimming: 5 bases; junction bases outside the gene matches: 12. CDR1 and CDR2 from the germline V gene are LNHDA and SQIVND (reference sequence). The CDR3 runs to 16 residues. DNA of the CDR3: TGTGCCAGTACCCCGGCGGGACAGGGGCGCTTAGATACGCAGTATTTT. Encoded protein: CASTPAGQGRLDTQYF. The full variable domain, in which reference TRBV19 and TRBJ2-3 provide the parts outside the CDR3, is DGGITQSPKYLFRKEGQNVTLSCEQNLNHDAMYWYRQDPGQGLRLIYYSQIVNDFQKGDIAEGYSVSREKKESFPLTVTSAQKNPTAFYLCASTPAGQGRLDTQYFGPGTRLTVL.

J is TRBJ2-1 and V is TRBV4-3; D may correspond to TRBD1 or TRBD2 (5 bases each). Germline loops: CDR1 LGHNA, CDR2 YSLEER. The CDR3 loop spans 14 amino acids. The V and J ends lost 2 bases and 4 bases respectively, with 9 bases between them. The CDR3 coding sequence is TGCGCCAGCAGCCAACTGGGGACGTACAATGAGCAGTTCTTC. It yields the protein CASSQLGTYNEQFF.

Concerning this clone: This same CDR3 is encoded by further DNA sequences in the sample. This chain connects TRBV19 to TRBJ2-7; the D gene could be TRBD1 or TRBD2 (5 bases each). CDR1 and CDR2 (germline): LNHDA, SQIVND (reference sequence). CDR3 size: 13 residues. With 6 bases removed from V and 3 bases from J, the gap between germline ends came to 12 bases. The CDR3 protein is CASSLRDGYEQYF. CDR3 DNA sequence: TGTGCCAGTAGCCTCCGGGACGGCTACGAGCAGTACTTC. The whole variable domain, remainder taken from reference TRBV19 and TRBJ2-7, is DGGITQSPKYLFRKEGQNVTLSCEQNLNHDAMYWYRQDPGQGLRLIYYSQIVNDFQKGDIAEGYSVSREKKESFPLTVTSAQKNPTAFYLCASSLRDGYEQYFGPGTRLTVT.

CDR3 residues: CARSFYGIPNEQFF. The DNA for the CDR3 is TGTGCCAGATCCTTTTACGGGATACCCAATGAGCAGTTCTTC. The chain uses TRBV2 and TRBJ2-1; D is possibly TRBD2 (5 bases). This CDR3 has 14 amino acids. Germline CDR1 is SNHLY and CDR2 is FYNNEI. The V end lost 9 bases, the J end lost 6 bases, and 18 bases lay between the germline ends. Supplemented by reference TRBV2 and TRBJ2-1, the full variable domain reads EPEVTQTPSHQVTQMGQEVILRCVPISNHLYFYWYRQILGQKVEFLVSFYNNEISEKSEIFDDQFSVERPDGSNFTLKIRSTKLEDSAMYFCARSFYGIPNEQFFGPGTRLTVL.

V and J are TRBV29-1 and TRBJ2-1; D perhaps matches TRBD1 (6 bases). Germline CDR1 SQVTM, CDR2 ANQGSEA. CDR3 length: 14 amino acids. V was pared by 8 bases and J by 0 bases, with 14 bases between. The CDR3, as DNA: TGCAGCCTATCAGGGGCGAGCTCCTACAATGAGCAGTTCTTC. It translates to CSLSGASSYNEQFF.

The V call is TRBV25-1, the J call TRBJ2-5; 7 bases align to TRBD2. Trimming at V came to 3 bases and at J to 4 bases, leaving 11 bases not matched to a gene. CDR1 MGHDK and CDR2 SYGVNS come from the germline V gene. This CDR3 region has 16 residues. The CDR3 DNA reads TGTGCCAGCAGTGATCCCCGGGGCCCGGGGGGAGAGACCCAGTACTTC. Protein product: CASSDPRGPGGETQYF.

This rearrangement joins TRBV29-1 to TRBJ1-1; D is unresolved. V lost 6 bases to trimming and J lost 3 bases, with 8 bases between them. The CDR3 runs to 11 residues. Per the germline V gene, CDR1 is SQVTM and CDR2 is ANQGSEA. The CDR3 coding sequence is TGCAGCGTAGATGGGGACACTGAAGCTTTCTTT. Its translation is CSVDGDTEAFF.